This TCR beta chain derives from a study of blood T cell repertoires in COVID-19. Across the whole study: Sample material is recorded as cDNA or gDNA derived from T cells, B-cell-depleted T cells, or PBMCs.

Some clones are missing from TCRdb's copy, which holds only in-frame ones; the method was immunoSEQ multiplex PCR. Counted here are some 210,000 clones, 80% occurring once; the ten biggest clones make up approximately 4.3%. Enrolled through a virtual design, the participants were between roughly 18 and 90 years of age and came from 24 US areas. Germline CDR1 and CDR2: SGHRS and YFSETQ. Trimming left V 3 bases short and J 6 bases short, with 12 bases between. The CDR3 totals 13 residues. This clone was detected once. Material for sequencing was PBMCs or T cells enriched from blood (not recorded which). This receptor was identified in a man younger than 45 with acute COVID-19. The chain couples TRBV5-1 to TRBJ1-1; the D is unclear. In DNA, the CDR3 is TGCGCCAGCAGCTCCCCCGTCGGGGCTGAAGCTTTCTTT. It yields the protein CASSSPVGAEAFF.